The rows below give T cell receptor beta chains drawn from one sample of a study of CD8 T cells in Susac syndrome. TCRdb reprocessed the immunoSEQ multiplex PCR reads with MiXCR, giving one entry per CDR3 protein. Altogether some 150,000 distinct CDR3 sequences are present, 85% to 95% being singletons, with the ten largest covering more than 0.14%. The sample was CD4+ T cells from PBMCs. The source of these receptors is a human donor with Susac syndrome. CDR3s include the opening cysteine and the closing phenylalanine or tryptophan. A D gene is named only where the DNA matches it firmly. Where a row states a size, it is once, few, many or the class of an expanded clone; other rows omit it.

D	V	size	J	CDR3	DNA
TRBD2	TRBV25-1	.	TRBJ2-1	CASSVLTSGRLSNEQFF	TGTGCCAGCAGTGTTCTGACTAGCGGGAGGTTGTCCAATGAGCAGTTCTTC
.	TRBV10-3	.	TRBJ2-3	CAISDTSSAQRDTQYF	TGTGCCATCAGTGATACCTCTAGCGCCCAGAGAGATACGCAGTATTTT
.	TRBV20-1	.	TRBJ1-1	CSARKGGTEAFF	TGCAGTGCTAGGAAAGGTGGCACTGAAGCTTTCTTT
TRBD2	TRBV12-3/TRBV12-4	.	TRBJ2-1	CASSLGQGLNNEQFF	TGTGCCAGCAGCCTAGGGCAGGGACTAAACAATGAGCAGTTCTTC
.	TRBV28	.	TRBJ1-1	CASRRTGGAFF	TGTGCCAGCAGAAGAACCGGCGGAGCTTTCTTT
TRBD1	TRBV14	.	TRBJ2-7	CASSTSTGGYEQYF	TGTGCCAGCAGCACCTCGACAGGGGGCTACGAGCAGTACTTC
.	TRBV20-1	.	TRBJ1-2	CSAREEANYGYTF	TGCAGTGCTAGAGAAGAAGCTAACTATGGCTACACCTTC
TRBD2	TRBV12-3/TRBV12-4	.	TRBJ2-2	CASSSRGANTGELFF	TGTGCCAGCAGCAGCCGGGGGGCGAACACCGGGGAGCTGTTTTTT
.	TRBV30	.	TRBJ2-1	CAWNQGTYNEQFF	TGTGCCTGGAATCAGGGGACCTACAATGAGCAGTTCTTC
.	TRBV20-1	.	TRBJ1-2	CSASDGHYGYTF	TGCAGTGCTTCCGATGGCCACTATGGCTACACCTTC
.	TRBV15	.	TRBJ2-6	CATSRDGRGTYSGANVLTF	TGTGCCACCAGCAGAGATGGGCGGGGCACCTACTCTGGGGCCAACGTCCTGACTTTC
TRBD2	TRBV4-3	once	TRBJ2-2	CASSLTSGANTGELFF	TGCGCCAGCAGCCTCACTAGCGGAGCGAACACCGGGGAGCTGTTTTTT
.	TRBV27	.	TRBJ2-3	CASSLRDLADTQYF	TGTGCCAGCAGTTTACGGGATTTGGCAGATACGCAGTATTTT
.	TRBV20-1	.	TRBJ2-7	CSARALTGSYEQYF	TGCAGTGCTAGAGCGCTAACAGGGTCCTACGAGCAGTACTTC
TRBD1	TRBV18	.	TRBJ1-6	CASSTWMTGINSPLHF	TGTGCCAGCTCAACCTGGATGACAGGGATTAATTCACCCCTCCACTTT
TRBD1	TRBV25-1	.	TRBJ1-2	CASSEPGQGNGYTF	TGTGCCAGCAGTGAACCGGGACAGGGAAATGGCTACACCTTC
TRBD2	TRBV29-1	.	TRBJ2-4	CSVDGGIAKNIQYF	TGCAGCGTTGACGGGGGGATCGCCAAAAACATTCAGTACTTC
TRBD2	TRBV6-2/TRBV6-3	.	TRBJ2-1	CASSPIPGTSGRPFGYNEQFF	TGTGCCAGCAGTCCCATCCCCGGGACTAGCGGGAGGCCCTTCGGGTACAATGAGCAGTTCTTC
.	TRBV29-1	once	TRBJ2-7	CSGLGVTGYEQYF	TGCAGCGGGTTGGGGGTGACGGGCTACGAGCAGTACTTC
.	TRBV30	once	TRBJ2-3	CAWSRPGQKDTQYF	TGTGCCTGGAGTCGCCCGGGACAAAAAGATACGCAGTATTTT
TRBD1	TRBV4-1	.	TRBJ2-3	CASRTGPTDTQYF	TGCGCCAGCAGGACAGGGCCCACAGATACGCAGTATTTT
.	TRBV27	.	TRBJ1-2	CASSFFGYTF	TGTGCCAGCAGTTTTTTTGGCTACACCTTC
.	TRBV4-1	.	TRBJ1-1	CASTDIDSNTEAFF	TGCGCCAGCACTGATATCGACAGCAACACTGAAGCTTTCTTT
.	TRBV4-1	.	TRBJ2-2	CASSLPGSTGELFF	TGCGCCAGCAGCCTTCCAGGAAGCACCGGGGAGCTGTTTTTT